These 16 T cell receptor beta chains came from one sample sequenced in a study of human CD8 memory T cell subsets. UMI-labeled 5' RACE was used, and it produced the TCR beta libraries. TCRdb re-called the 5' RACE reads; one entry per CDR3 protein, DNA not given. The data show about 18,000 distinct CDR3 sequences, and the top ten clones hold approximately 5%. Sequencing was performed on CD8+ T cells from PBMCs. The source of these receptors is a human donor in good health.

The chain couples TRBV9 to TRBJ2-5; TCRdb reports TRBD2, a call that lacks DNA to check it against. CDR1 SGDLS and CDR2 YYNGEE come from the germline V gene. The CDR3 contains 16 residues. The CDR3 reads CASSATSGRARETQYF.

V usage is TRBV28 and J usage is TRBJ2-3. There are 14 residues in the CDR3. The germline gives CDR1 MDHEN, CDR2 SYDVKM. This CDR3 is CASSVNDGTDTQYF.

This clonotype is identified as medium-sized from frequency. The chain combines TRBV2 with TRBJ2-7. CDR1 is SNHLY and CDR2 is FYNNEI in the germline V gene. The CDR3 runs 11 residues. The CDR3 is CASGQYYEQYF.

CDR3 protein: CASSLGTINEQFF. This rearrangement joins TRBV11-3 to TRBJ2-1; TCRdb outputs TRBD1, but without DNA this stays unchecked. The CDR3 is 13 amino acids. CDR1 is SGHNT and CDR2 is YENEEA in the germline V gene.

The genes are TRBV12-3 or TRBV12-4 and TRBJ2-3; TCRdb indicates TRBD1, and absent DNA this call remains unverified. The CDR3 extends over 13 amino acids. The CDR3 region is CASSFGHTDTQYF.

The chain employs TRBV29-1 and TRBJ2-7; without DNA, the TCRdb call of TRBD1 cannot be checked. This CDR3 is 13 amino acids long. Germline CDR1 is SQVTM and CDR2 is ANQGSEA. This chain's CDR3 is CSVELGDTYEQYF.

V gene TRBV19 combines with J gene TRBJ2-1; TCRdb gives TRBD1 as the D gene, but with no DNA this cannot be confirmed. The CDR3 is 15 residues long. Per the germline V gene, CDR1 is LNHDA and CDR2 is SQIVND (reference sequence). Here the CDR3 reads CASSIVSSGGSEQFF.

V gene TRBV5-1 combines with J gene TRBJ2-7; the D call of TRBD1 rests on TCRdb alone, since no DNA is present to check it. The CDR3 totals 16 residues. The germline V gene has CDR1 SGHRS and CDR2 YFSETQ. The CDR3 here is CASSLELLGTGDEQYF.

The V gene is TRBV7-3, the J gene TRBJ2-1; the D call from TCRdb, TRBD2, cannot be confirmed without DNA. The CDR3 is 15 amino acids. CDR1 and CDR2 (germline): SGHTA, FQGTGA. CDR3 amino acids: CASSLRAALLDEQFF.

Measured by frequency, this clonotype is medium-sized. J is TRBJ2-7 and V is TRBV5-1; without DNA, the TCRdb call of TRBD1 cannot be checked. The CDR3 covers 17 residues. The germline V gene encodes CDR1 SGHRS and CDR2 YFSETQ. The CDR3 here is CASSLGLTGDRSYEQYF.

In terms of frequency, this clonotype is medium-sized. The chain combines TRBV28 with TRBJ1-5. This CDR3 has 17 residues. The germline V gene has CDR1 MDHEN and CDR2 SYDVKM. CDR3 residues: CASRSPREGRAGQPQHF.

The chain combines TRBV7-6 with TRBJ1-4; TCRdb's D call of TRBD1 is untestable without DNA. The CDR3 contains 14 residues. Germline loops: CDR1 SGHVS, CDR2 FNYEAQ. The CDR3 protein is CASGGGSTNEKLFF.

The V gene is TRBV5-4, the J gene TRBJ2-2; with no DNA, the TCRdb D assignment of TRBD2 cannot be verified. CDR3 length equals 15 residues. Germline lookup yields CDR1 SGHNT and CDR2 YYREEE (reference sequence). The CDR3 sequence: CASRDPGLATGELFF.

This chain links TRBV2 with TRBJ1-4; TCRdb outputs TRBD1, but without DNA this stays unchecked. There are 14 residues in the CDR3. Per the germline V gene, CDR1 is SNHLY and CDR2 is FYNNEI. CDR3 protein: CASSWTEPNEKLFF.

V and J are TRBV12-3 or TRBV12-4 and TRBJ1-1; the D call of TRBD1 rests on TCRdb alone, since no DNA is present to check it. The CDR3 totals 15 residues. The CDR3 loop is CASSIVGTGAEGAFF.

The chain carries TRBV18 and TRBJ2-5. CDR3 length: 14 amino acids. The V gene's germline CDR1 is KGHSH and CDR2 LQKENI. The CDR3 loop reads CASSPPGGEETQYF.